The subject of this entry is one TCR beta chain. There is no known antigen for this receptor. There are no base qualities to consult, and no much larger clone falls within one base. This sample is part of a study of TIL therapy for anti-PD-1-resistant metastatic lung cancer listed by TCRdb under 2021. Study-wide context: Tumors were collected before any PD-1/PD-L1 blockade, after which patients were given nivolumab, and patients who progressed were given lymphodepletion, an infusion of expanded TIL and IL-2. Enrolled patients had a median age of almost 55 years (range about 38-85) and a median tumor PD-L1 proportion score of roughly 6%. The cohort was predominantly lung adenocarcinoma, with a few EGFR-mutant and two ALK-rearranged tumors, and half of patients were current or former smokers. Across the cohort, whole-exome sequencing showed a median non-synonymous tumor mutation burden of about 1.6 mutations per megabase. T cell receptor beta sequencing of tumor and peripheral blood served to follow clonotypes across the tumor, the expanded TIL product, and serial blood samples.

The intended sense of this specimen's time point label: pre-treatment sample, taken before nivolumab and TIL therapy. A phase I trial run at two centers enrolled adults with stage 4 NSCLC between October 2017 and 2020. The samples were drawn from an open-label, single-arm phase I trial testing tumor-infiltrating lymphocyte therapy combined with nivolumab in advanced non-small cell lung cancer. Mononuclear cells from blood collected in EDTA tubes were isolated on a Ficoll gradient and snap-frozen as pellets, and DNA was then extracted using a Qiagen mini-prep kit. Using bias-controlled multiplex PCR with the immunoSEQ v3 hsTCRB kit, the TCR beta CDR3 regions were amplified from genomic DNA. TCR libraries were sequenced on an Illumina NextSeq 500 to 1.5 million to 2 million read pairs for survey level or about 5-6.5 million for deep level. As for the original processing: V, D and J genes were assigned, non-productive sequences were removed, and clonality was reported by immunoSEQ Analyzer software. Repertoires of infused TIL and blood were compared using productive Simpson clonality and the Morisita overlap index of productive TRB rearrangements. The absolute count of a clonotype in blood was estimated by multiplying the lymphocyte count by the CD3+ fraction and by the productive frequency of the clone. TCRdb's version of the immuneACCESS table is confined to in-frame rearrangements and falls short of the full clone set. An unresolved V gene accounts for under half of the shortfall where checked; the remainder is of unknown origin. V and J calls plus clone size are reproduced from that table; the DNA served to infer D and trimming. This sample has just under 60,000 clones in its table, and under 75% of those were observed once. The ten largest clonotypes hold roughly 7% of the sample.

Taken from the germline V gene (reference sequence), the CDR1 and CDR2 loops are WNHNN and SYGVQD. From the cysteine through the phenylalanine, the CDR3 covers 15 amino acids. Left in the record is the CDR3 DNA by itself, 45 bases read in frame from the first base. V is pruned by 8 bases and J by 0 bases, leaving 4 bases of the junction without a gene match. Study-level results and caveats: Clonotypes from the infused TIL partially replaced the baseline peripheral repertoire and then declined over months, and persistence showed no apparent association with response. The cohort was highly selected, including more treatment-naive, never-smoker and oncogene-addicted patients than is typical, which limits generalizability. The study protocol defined all tumor marker inferences as exploratory.

The receptor was derived from a person aged 25 to 80 with non-small cell lung cancer. Recombination linked TRBV10-1 to TRBJ2-5; 12 of the junction bases match TRBD2. The input for sequencing was blood, taken at baseline. The CDR3 sequence is CASGSSGRDQETQYF. The nucleotides read TGCGCCAGCGGGTCTAGCGGGAGGGACCAAGAGACCCAGTACTTC.